One and the same sample provided the 10 T cell receptor beta chains below, sequenced in a study of blood T cell repertoires in COVID-19. The method was immunoSEQ multiplex PCR; TCRdb's version includes in-frame clones alone and lacks a portion of them. The sample has 51,000 or so clones, roughly 90% seen once. The sample was peripheral blood. Receptor source: a man aged 80 or over with active or convalescent COVID-19.

The chain joins TRBV6-6 to TRBJ1-1; D remains ambiguous. Germline V gives CDR1 MNHNY, CDR2 SVGAGI (reference sequence). The CDR3 has 12 amino acids. V was clipped by 8 bases and J by 5 bases, with 12 bases between them. The CDR3 DNA follows: TGTGCCAGCTACCGAGCCGGTACTGAAGCTTTCTTT. It translates to CASYRAGTEAFF.

This clone has just a few counts. The CDR3 DNA sequence: TGCGCCAGCAGTGCAAGAACAGGGAAGAGCTCCTATAATTCACCCCTCCACTTT. Encoded protein: CASSARTGKSSYNSPLHF. The V call is TRBV10-1, the J call TRBJ1-6, with D perhaps matching TRBD1 (6 bases). CDR1 and CDR2 from the germline V gene are WNHNN and SYGVQD (reference sequence). With 4 bases removed from V and 0 bases from J, the gap between germline ends came to 16 bases. The length of the CDR3 is 18 residues.

This chain uses TRBV28 with TRBJ2-1; 10 bases are a match to TRBD2. V dropped 0 bases and J dropped 8; count of bases not matched to a gene: 13. CDR1 and CDR2 (germline): MDHEN, SYDVKM. The CDR3 totals 18 residues. CDR3 sequence: CASSLWLAGAREGDEQFF. CDR3 DNA sequence: TGTGCCAGCAGTTTATGGCTAGCGGGAGCTCGGGAAGGCGATGAGCAGTTCTTC.

This chain links TRBV7-2 with TRBJ2-1; 12 bases map to TRBD2. CDR1 and CDR2 from the germline V gene are SGHTA and FQGNSA. This CDR3 has 17 amino acids. Trimming removed 5 bases from V and 7 bases from J; junction bases left unmatched: 12. The CDR3 nucleotides are TGTGCCAGCAGCCCACGGACTAGCGGGGACCTACGGAATGAGCAGTTCTTC. Its translation: CASSPRTSGDLRNEQFF. Using reference TRBV7-2 and TRBJ2-1 for the parts outside the CDR3, the full variable domain is GAGVSQSPSNKVTEKGKDVELRCDPISGHTALYWYRQSLGQGLEFLIYFQGNSAPDKSGLPSDRFSAERTGGSVSTLTIQRTQQEDSAVYLCASSPRTSGDLRNEQFFGPGTRLTVL.

J is TRBJ2-3 and V is TRBV5-4; the match to TRBD2 covers 7 bases. J lost 5 bases, V lost 0 bases, and 6 bases had no gene match. CDR3 length equals 15 residues. From germline, CDR1 is SGHNT and CDR2 YYREEE (reference sequence). CDR3 sequence reads: CASSLGAGAGDTQYF. CDR3 DNA: TGTGCCAGCAGCTTGGGCGCGGGAGCGGGAGATACGCAGTATTTT.

This chain connects TRBV11-2 to TRBJ1-3, with 9 bases aligning to TRBD1. With V trimmed by 1 base and J by 1 base, 5 bases remained unmatched. The CDR3 length is 17 residues. Germline V gene sequence: CDR1 SGHAT, CDR2 FQNNGV. The CDR3 loop is CASSLARQGVSGNTIYF. CDR3 sequence (DNA): TGTGCCAGCAGCTTAGCCCGACAGGGGGTGTCTGGAAACACCATATATTTT.

The rearrangement joins TRBV28 to TRBJ1-2; maybe TRBD1 (5 bases). There are 16 residues in the CDR3. The germline CDR1 and CDR2 sequences are MDHEN and SYDVKM. V shed 2 bases and J shed 1 base, with 14 bases lying between them. The CDR3 protein is CASSLAGQELNYGYTF. The CDR3 bases are TGTGCCAGCAGTTTAGCGGGGCAGGAACTTAACTATGGCTACACCTTC.

J is TRBJ1-2 and V is TRBV7-2; TRBD1 is a possible D gene (5 bases). Germline V gene sequence: CDR1 SGHTA, CDR2 FQGNSA. The V end lost 2 bases, the J end lost 8 bases, and 12 bases lay between the germline ends. The CDR3 extends over 13 amino acids. CDR3 in amino acids: CASSLSQGLGYTF. As DNA, the CDR3 is TGTGCCAGCAGCTTAAGCCAGGGCCTGGGCTACACCTTC.

The chain couples TRBV11-2 to TRBJ2-7, with a possible D match to TRBD2 (6 bases). The CDR3 is 13 amino acids. V lost 2 bases, J lost 4 bases, and 9 bases lay in between. The germline CDR1 and CDR2 sequences are SGHAT and FQNNGV. The CDR3 nucleotides are TGTGCCAGCAGCTTACGCGGGGTGTACGAGCAGTACTTC. It translates to CASSLRGVYEQYF.

The chain uses TRBV19 and TRBJ1-1; 11 bases line up with TRBD1. CDR3 length equals 14 residues. V lost 5 bases and J lost 5; bases outside the gene matches: 4. Germline CDR1 reads LNHDA; CDR2 reads SQIVND (reference sequence). The CDR3 sequence: CASSPGQGVTEAFF. The CDR3 DNA follows: TGTGCCAGTAGTCCGGGACAGGGGGTAACTGAAGCTTTCTTT. Using reference TRBV19 and TRBJ1-1 for the parts outside the CDR3, the full variable domain is DGGITQSPKYLFRKEGQNVTLSCEQNLNHDAMYWYRQDPGQGLRLIYYSQIVNDFQKGDIAEGYSVSREKKESFPLTVTSAQKNPTAFYLCASSPGQGVTEAFFGQGTRLTVV.